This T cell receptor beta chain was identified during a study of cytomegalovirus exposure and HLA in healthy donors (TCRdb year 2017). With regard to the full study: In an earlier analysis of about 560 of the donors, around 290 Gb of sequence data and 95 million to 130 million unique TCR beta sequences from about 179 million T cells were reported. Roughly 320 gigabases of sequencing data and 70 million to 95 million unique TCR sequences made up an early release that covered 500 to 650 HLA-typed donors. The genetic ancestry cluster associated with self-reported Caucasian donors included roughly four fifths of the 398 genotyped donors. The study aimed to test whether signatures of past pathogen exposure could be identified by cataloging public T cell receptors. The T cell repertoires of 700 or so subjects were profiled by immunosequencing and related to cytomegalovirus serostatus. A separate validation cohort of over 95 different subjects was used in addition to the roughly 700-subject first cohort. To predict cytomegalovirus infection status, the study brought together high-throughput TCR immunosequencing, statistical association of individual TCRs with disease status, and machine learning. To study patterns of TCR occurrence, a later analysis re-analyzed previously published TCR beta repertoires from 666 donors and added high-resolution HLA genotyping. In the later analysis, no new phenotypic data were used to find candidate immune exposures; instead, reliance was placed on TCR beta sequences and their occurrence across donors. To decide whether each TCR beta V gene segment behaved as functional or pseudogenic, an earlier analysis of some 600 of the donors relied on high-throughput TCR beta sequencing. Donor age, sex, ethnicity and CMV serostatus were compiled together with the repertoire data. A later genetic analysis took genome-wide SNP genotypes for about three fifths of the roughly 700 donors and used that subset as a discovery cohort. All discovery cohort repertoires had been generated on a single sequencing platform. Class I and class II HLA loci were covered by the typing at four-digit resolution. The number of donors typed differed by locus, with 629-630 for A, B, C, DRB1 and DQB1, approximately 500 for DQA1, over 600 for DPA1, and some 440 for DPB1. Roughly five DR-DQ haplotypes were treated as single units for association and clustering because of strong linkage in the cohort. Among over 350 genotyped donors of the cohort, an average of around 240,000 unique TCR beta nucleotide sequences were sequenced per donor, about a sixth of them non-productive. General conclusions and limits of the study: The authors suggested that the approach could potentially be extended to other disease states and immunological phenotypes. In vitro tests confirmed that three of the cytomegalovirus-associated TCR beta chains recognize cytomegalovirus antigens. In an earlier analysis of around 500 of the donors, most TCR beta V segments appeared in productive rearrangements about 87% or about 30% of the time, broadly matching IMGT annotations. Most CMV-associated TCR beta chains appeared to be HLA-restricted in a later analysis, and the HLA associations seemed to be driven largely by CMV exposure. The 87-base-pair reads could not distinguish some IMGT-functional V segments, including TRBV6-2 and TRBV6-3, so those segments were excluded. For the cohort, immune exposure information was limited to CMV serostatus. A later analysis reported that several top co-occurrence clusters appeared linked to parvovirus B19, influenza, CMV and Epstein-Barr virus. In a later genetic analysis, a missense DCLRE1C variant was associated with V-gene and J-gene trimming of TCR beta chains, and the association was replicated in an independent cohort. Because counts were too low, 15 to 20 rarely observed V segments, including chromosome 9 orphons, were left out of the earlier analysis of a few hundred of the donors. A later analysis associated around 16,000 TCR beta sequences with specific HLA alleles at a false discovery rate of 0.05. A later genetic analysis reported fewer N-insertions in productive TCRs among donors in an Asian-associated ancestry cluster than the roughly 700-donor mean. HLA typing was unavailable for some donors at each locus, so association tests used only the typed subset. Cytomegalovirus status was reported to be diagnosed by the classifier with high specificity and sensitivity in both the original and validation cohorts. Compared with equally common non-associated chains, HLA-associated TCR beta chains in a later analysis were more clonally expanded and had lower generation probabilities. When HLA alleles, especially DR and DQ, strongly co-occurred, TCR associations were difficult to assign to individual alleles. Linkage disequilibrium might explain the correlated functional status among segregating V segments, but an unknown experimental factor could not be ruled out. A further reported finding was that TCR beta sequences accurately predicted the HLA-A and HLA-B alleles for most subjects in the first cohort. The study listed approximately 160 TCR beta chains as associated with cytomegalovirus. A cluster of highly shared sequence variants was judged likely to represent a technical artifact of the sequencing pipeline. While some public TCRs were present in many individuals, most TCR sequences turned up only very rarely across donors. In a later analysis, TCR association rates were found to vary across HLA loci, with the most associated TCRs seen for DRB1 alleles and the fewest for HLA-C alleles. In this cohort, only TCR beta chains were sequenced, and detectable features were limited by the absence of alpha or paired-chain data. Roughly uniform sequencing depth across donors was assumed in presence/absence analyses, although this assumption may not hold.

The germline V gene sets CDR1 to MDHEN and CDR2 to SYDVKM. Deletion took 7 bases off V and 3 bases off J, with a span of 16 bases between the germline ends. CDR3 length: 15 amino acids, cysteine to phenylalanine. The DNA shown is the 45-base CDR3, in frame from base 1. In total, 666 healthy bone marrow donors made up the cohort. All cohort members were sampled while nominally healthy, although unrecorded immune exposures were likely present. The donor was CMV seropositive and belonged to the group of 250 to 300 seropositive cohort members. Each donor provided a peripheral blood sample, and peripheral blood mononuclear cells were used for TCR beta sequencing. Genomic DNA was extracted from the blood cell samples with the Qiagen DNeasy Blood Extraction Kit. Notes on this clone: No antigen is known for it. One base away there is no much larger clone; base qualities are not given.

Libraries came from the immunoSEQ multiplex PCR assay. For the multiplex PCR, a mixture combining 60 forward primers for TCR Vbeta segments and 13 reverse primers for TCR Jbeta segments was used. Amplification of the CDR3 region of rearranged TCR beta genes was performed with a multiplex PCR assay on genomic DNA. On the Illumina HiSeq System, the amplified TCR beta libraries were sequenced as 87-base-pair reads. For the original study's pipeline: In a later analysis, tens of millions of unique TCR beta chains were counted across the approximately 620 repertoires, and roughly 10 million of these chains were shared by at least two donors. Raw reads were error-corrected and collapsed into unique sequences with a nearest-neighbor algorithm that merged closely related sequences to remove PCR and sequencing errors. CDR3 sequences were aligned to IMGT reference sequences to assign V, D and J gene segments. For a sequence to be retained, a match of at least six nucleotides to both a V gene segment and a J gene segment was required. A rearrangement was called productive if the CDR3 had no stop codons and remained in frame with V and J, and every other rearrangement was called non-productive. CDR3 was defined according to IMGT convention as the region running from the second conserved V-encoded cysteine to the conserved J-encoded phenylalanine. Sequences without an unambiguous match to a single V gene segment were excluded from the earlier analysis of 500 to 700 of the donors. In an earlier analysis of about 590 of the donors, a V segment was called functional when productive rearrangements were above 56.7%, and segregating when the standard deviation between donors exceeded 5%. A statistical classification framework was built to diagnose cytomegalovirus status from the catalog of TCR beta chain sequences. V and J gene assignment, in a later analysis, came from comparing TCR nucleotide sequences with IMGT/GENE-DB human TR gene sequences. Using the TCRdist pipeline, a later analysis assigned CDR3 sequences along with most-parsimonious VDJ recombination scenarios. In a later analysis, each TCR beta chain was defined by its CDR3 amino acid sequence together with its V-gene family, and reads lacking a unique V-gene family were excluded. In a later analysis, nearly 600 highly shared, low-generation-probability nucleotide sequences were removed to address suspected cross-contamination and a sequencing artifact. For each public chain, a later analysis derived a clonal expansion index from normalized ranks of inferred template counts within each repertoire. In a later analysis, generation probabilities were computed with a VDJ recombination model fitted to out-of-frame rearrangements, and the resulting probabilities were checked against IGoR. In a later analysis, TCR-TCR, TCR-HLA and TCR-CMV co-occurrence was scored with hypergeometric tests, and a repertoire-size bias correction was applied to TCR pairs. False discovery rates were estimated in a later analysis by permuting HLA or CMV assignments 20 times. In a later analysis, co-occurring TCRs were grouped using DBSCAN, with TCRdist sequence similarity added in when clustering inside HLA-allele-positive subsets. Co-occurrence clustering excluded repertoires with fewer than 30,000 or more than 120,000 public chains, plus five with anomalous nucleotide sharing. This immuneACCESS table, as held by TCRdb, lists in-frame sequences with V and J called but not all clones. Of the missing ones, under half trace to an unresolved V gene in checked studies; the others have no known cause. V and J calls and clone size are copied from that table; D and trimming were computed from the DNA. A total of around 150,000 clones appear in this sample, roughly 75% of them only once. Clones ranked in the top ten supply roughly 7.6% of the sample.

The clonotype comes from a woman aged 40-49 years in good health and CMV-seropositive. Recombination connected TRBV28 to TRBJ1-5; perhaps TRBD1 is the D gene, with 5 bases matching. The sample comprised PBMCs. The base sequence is TGTGCCAGCAATAGGGCGGGGGTATACAATCAGCCCCAGCATTTT. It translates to CASNRAGVYNQPQHF.